This record covers a single T cell receptor (beta chain). Clones were sequenced by immunoSEQ multiplex PCR, and TCRdb holds only the in-frame ones, with some missing. This table has 850,000 to 1,200,000 clones, 75% appearing once. Looked up from germline, CDR1 is LNHDA and CDR2 is SQIVND (reference sequence). The junction had 12 bases not matched to a gene; V was cut back by 8 bases and J by 5 bases. The CDR3 is 15 amino acids. These data originate in a study of shared clonotypes between healthy human individuals. V gene TRBV19 combines with J gene TRBJ2-1, with 7 nucleotides matching TRBD1. This receptor was identified in a man between 18 and 29 years old in good health. The sample consisted of memory CD4+ T cells sorted from blood. Subset meaning: CD45RA-negative fraction. The CDR3 DNA follows: TGTGCCAGTTGGGACAGTCGAATGGGGAACAATGAGCAGTTCTTC. Its translation is CASWDSRMGNNEQFF.